This TCR beta chain appears in the sequencing data of a study of early T cells in non-severe SARS-CoV-2 infection. Study details: RNA in bulk from unsorted whole blood was sequenced, and chains were unpaired. Study-level findings and limits: Matching with VDJdb favored anti-spike CD8 responses (missing private and CD4 specificities).

This clonotype was observed many times. Its antigen is not known. V was pared by 2 bases and J by 2 bases, with 7 bases between. Germline V gives CDR1 MDHEN, CDR2 SYDVKM. CDR3 length equals 14 residues. Unique molecular identifiers (one per individual cDNA molecule) were attached. TCRdb passed the 5' RACE reads through MiXCR, listing each CDR3 protein once. The sample yields about 47,000 distinct CDR3 sequences, roughly 10% seen once. The clonotype was recovered from an adult who was a healthcare worker with PCR-confirmed SARS-CoV-2 infection or an uninfected control (not recorded which). The sample was whole blood, taken at baseline. The chain is built from TRBV28 and TRBJ2-1; D not resolved. The CDR3 loop reads CASSLAQAYNEQFF. The CDR3 DNA reads TGTGCCAGCAGTTTAGCTCAAGCCTACAATGAGCAGTTCTTC.